This T cell receptor beta chain was retrieved from a study of T-cell reconstitution after alpha-beta-depleted transplantation in children. TCRbeta library construction was performed incorporating unique molecular identifiers. TCRdb reprocessed the PCR reads via MiXCR and lists one record per CDR3 protein. This table holds a few hundred thousand distinct CDR3 sequences, 9.5% to 13% found once. Sequenced material: PBMCs from the stem cell graft donor, taken from the stem cell graft. This TCR was sampled from a human donor who donated a stem cell graft to a child with acute myeloid leukemia.

The DNA of the CDR3 is TGTGCCACCAGCAGAGAGACTAGCGGTCTAGATACGCAGTATTTT. Protein sequence: CATSRETSGLDTQYF. This chain links TRBV15 with TRBJ2-3, with 9 bases that match TRBD2. The CDR3 runs 15 residues. The germline V gene has CDR1 LNHNV and CDR2 YYDKDF (reference sequence). V lost 0 bases and J lost 5; bases outside the gene matches: 3. Drawing the rest from reference TRBV15 and TRBJ2-3, the complete variable domain is DAMVIQNPRYQVTQFGKPVTLSCSQTLNHNVMYWYQQKSSQAPKLLFHYYDKDFNNEADTPDNFQSRRPNTSFCFLDIRSPGLGDTAMYLCATSRETSGLDTQYFGPGTRLTVL.